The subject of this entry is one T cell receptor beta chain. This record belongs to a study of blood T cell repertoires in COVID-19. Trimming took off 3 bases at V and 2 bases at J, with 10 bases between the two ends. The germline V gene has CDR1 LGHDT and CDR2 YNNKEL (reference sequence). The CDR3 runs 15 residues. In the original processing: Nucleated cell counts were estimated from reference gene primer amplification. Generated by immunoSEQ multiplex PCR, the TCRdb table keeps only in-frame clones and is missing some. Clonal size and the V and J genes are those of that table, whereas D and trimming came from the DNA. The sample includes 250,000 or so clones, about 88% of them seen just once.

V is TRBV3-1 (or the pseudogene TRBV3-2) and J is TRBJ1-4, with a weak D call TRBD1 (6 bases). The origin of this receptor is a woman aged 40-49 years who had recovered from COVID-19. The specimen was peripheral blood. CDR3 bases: TGTGCCAGCAGCCACCCCCAGGGGACTAATGAAAAACTGTTTTTT. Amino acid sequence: CASSHPQGTNEKLFF.